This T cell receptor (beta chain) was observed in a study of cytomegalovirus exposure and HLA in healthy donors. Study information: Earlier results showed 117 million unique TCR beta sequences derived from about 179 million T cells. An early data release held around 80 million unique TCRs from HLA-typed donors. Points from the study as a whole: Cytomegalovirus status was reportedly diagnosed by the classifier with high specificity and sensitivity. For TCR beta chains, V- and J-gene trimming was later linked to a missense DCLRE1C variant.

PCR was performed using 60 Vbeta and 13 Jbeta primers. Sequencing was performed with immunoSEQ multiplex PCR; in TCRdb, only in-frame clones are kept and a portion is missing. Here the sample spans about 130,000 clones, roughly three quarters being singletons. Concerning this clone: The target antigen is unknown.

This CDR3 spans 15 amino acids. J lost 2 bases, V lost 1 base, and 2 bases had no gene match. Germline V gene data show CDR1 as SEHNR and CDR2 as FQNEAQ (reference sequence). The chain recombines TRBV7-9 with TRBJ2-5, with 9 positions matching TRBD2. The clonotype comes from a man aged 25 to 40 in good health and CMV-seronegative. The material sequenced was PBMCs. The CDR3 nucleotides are TGTGCCAGCAGCTTAGGAAGCGGGAGGCAAGAGACCCAGTACTTC. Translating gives CASSLGSGRQETQYF.